Presented here are 11 T cell receptor beta chains from one specimen sequenced in a study of T-cell reconstitution after alpha-beta-depleted transplantation in children. Unique molecular identifiers were used in preparing the TCRbeta library. TCRdb recomputed calls from the PCR reads with MiXCR, one row per CDR3 protein. The sample consists of hundreds of thousands of distinct CDR3 sequences, around 12% of them appearing once. Sequenced here: PBMCs from the stem cell graft donor, sampled from the stem cell graft. The receptors were gathered from a human donor who donated a stem cell graft to a child with acute lymphoblastic leukemia.

To note about this clonotype: This sequence may be a read error, since a much larger clone differs from it by one base. The genes are TRBV6-2 or TRBV6-3 and TRBJ2-2; 9 bases fit TRBD1. The length of the CDR3 is 15 residues. Germline V lookup: CDR1 MNHEY, CDR2 SVGEGT. J lost 5 bases, V lost 8 bases, and 9 bases had no gene match. CDR3 DNA sequence: TGTGCCAGCGGTGACCGGGACAGGGAAACCGGGGAGCTGTTTTTT. Encoded protein: CASGDRDRETGELFF.

This clonotype occurred a few times. The V call is TRBV11-1, the J call TRBJ2-5, with 13 bases fitting TRBD2. After removal of 5 bases from V and 6 bases from J, the junction contained 21 bases not matched to a gene. CDR1 is SGHAT and CDR2 is FQDESV in the germline V gene (reference sequence). CDR3 length: 20 residues. The CDR3, as DNA: TGTGCCAGCAGCGCCCGGGACAGAAAACTAGCGGGAGGGCCCGGCCAGACCCAGTACTTC. Translated: CASSARDRKLAGGPGQTQYF.

This clonotype was picked up many times. The chain employs TRBV5-1 and TRBJ1-1; TRBD1 might be the D (5 bases). The V end lost 6 bases, the J end lost 0 bases, and 12 bases lay between the germline ends. The CDR3 loop spans 14 amino acids. CDR1 SGHRS and CDR2 YFSETQ come from the germline V gene. The CDR3 protein is CASNPGTLNTEAFF. The CDR3 nucleotides are TGCGCCAGCAACCCAGGGACGCTGAACACTGAAGCTTTCTTT.

The sample holds a few counts of this clonotype. This chain links TRBV30 with TRBJ1-6, with D unclear. Trimming stripped 2 bases from V and 8 bases from J, with 10 bases between. The CDR3 spans 13 residues. Germline CDR1 is GTSNPN and CDR2 is SVGIG (reference sequence). The CDR3 protein is CAWSRAKDSPLHF. The CDR3 nucleotides read TGTGCCTGGAGTAGGGCGAAGGATTCACCCCTCCACTTT.

This clonotype showed up many times. The chain uses TRBV20-1 and TRBJ2-3; TRBD2 is a possible D gene (6 bases). Germline loops: CDR1 DFQATT, CDR2 SNEGSKA (reference sequence). The CDR3 consists of 13 residues. The V gene lost 3 bases and the J gene lost 10 bases, with 17 bases spanning the gap. The CDR3, as DNA: TGCAGTGCTAGTGTCCCCGGGACTTATTCGCAGTATTTT. Its translation is CSASVPGTYSQYF.

The chain is built from TRBV12-3 or TRBV12-4 and TRBJ2-1; the D gene is possibly TRBD1 (6 bases). V was clipped by 5 bases and J by 7 bases, with 18 bases between them. There are 15 residues in the CDR3. The CDR3 reads CASSQSLGGGNEQFF. In nucleotides, the CDR3 is TGTGCCAGCAGTCAGTCACTAGGGGGTGGGAATGAGCAGTTCTTC.

This clonotype was detected only a few times. This sequence joins TRBV29-1 and TRBJ2-2; D is unclear. Germline values: CDR1 SQVTM, CDR2 ANQGSEA. The CDR3 runs 13 residues. The germline V and J ends were trimmed by 5 bases and 5 bases, with 12 bases remaining between them. The CDR3 protein is CSVNAYGTGELFF. For the CDR3, the DNA is TGCAGCGTTAACGCCTACGGGACCGGGGAGCTGTTTTTT.

The chain employs TRBV20-1 and TRBJ2-7, with D tentatively TRBD2 (5 bases). The CDR3 is made up of 14 amino acids. V lost 0 bases and J lost 1, with 10 bases in between. Germline V gives CDR1 DFQATT, CDR2 SNEGSKA (reference sequence). The CDR3 DNA sequence: TGCAGTGCTAGAGATCTGTCGGGGTCCTACGAGCAGTACTTC. Protein: CSARDLSGSYEQYF.

This clonotype showed up many times. The CDR3 here is CASSLPGLAGAYEQYF. The CDR3 coding sequence is TGTGCCAGCAGTCTACCCGGACTAGCGGGAGCGTACGAGCAGTACTTC. The chain has TRBV28 and TRBJ2-7, with TRBD2 identical over 13 bases. Germline lookup yields CDR1 MDHEN and CDR2 SYDVKM. CDR3 length equals 16 residues. V dropped 5 bases and J dropped 4; count of bases not matched to a gene: 8.

This clonotype was seen a handful of times. The V gene is TRBV20-1, the J gene TRBJ2-7; D perhaps matches TRBD1 (6 bases). The ends were cut back, 6 bases at V and 1 base at J, with 13 bases in the middle. Germline V gives CDR1 DFQATT, CDR2 SNEGSKA (reference sequence). This CDR3 spans 13 amino acids. The CDR3 protein is CSANLDSSYEQYF. The CDR3 DNA sequence: TGCAGTGCAAACTTGGACAGTTCCTACGAGCAGTACTTC.

This clonotype was seen repeatedly, ten times or more. This chain links TRBV20-1 with TRBJ1-5; 9 positions agree with TRBD1. The V gene end was trimmed by 6 bases and the J gene end by 0 bases; junction bases not matched to a gene: 3. Germline V gene data show CDR1 as DFQATT and CDR2 as SNEGSKA (reference sequence). The CDR3 is 14 amino acids. The DNA of the CDR3 is TGCAGTGCGGAGGGACAGGGTAGCAATCAGCCCCAGCATTTT. It translates to CSAEGQGSNQPQHF.